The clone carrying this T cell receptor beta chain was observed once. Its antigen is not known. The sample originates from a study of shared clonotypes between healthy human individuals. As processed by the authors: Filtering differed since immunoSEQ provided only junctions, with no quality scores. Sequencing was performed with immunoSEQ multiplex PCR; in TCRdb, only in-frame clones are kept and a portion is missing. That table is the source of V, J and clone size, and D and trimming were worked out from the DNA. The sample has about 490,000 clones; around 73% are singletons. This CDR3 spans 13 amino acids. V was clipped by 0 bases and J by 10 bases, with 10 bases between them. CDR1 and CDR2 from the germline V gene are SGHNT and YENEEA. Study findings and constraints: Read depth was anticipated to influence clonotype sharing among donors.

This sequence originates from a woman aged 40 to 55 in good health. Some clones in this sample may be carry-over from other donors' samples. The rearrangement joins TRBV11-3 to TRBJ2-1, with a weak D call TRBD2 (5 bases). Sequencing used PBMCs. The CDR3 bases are TGTGCCAGCAGCTTAGATCTAGCCAGGGAGCAGTTCTTC. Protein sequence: CASSLDLAREQFF.